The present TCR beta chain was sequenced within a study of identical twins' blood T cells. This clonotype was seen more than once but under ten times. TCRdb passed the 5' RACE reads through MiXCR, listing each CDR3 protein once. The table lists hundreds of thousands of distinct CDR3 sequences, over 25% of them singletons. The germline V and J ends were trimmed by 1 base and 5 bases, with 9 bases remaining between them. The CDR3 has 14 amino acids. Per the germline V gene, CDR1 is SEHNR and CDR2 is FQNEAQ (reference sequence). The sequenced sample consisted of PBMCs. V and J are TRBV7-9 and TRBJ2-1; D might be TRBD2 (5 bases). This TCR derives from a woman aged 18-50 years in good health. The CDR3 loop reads CASSLVLGNNEQFF. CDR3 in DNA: TGTGCCAGCAGCTTAGTACTAGGCAACAATGAGCAGTTCTTC.